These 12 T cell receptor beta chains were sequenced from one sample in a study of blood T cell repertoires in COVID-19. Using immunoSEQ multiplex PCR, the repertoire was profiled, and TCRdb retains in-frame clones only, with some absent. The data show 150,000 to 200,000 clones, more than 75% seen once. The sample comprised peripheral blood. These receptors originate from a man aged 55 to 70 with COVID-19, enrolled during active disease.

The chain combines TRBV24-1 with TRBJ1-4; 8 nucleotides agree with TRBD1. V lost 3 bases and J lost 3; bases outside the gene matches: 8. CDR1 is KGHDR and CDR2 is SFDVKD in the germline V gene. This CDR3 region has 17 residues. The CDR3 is CATSDGRGLQPNEKLFF. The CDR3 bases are TGTGCCACCAGTGATGGCAGGGGGCTTCAGCCTAATGAAAAACTGTTTTTT.

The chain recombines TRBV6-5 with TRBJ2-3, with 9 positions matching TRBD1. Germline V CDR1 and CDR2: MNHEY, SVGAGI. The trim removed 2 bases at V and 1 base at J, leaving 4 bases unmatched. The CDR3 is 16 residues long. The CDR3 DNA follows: TGTGCCAGCAGTTACGGGACAGGGTTGGGCACAGATACGCAGTATTTT. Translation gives CASSYGTGLGTDTQYF.

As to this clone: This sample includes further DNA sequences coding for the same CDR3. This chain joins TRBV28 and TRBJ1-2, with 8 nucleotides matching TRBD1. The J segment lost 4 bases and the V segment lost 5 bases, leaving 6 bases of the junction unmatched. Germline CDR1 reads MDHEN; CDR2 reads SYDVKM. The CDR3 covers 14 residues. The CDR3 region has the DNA TGTGCCAGCAGTCTTAGACAGGGGATCTATGGCTACACCTTC. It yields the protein CASSLRQGIYGYTF.

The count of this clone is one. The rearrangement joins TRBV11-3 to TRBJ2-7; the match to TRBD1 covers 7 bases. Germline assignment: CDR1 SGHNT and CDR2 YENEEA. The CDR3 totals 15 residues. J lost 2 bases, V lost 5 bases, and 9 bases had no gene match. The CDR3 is CASSAAGTVAYEQYF. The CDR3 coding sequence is TGTGCCAGCAGCGCCGCCGGGACAGTGGCCTACGAGCAGTACTTC. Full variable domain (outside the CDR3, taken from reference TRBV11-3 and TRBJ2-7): EAGVVQSPRYKIIEKKQPVAFWCNPISGHNTLYWYLQNLGQGPELLIRYENEEAVDDSQLPKDRFSAERLKGVDSTLKIQPAELGDSAVYLCASSAAGTVAYEQYFGPGTRLTVT.

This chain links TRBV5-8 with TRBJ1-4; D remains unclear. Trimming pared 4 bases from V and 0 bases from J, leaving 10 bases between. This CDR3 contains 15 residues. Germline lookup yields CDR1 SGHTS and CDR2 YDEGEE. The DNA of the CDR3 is TGTGCCAGCAGCCTTAGCGGGACAACTAATGAAAAACTGTTTTTT. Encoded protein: CASSLSGTTNEKLFF.

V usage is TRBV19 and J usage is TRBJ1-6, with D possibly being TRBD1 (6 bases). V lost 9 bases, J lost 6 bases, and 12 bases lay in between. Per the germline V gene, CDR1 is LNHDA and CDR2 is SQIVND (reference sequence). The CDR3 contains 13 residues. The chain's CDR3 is CASSGGANSPLHF. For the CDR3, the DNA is TGTGCCAGCTCTGGGGGGGCTAATTCACCCCTCCACTTT.

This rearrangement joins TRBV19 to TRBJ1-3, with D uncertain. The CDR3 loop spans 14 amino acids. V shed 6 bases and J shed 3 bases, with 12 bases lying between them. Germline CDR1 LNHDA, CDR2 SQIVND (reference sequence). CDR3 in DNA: TGTGCCAGTAGGCAGGAGGTCGGTGGAAACACCATATATTTT. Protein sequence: CASRQEVGGNTIYF.

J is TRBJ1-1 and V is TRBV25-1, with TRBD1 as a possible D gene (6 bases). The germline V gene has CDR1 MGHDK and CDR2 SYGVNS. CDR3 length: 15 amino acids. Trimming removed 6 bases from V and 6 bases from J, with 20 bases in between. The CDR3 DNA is TGTGCCAGCAGAGAGGATCGGGACATTCTAGCTGAAGCTTTCTTT. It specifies CASREDRDILAEAFF.

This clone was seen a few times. The CDR3 DNA reads TGCACCAGCAGCCTGAGAATTTTGCGGCAACAGCCCCAGCATTTT. This gives the protein CTSSLRILRQQPQHF. The rearrangement links TRBV1 to TRBJ1-5. TRBV1 is designated a pseudogene. The CDR3 totals 15 residues.

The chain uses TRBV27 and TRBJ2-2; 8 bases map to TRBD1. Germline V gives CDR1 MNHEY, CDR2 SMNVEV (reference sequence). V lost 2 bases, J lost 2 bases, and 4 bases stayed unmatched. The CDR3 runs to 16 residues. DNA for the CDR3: TGTGCCAGCAGTTTACAGGGGGCAGGAAACACCGGGGAGCTGTTTTTT. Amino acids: CASSLQGAGNTGELFF.

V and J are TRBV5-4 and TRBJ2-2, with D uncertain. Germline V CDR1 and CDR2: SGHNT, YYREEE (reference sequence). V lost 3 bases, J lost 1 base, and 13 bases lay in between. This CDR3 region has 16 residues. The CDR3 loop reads CASSSNQRRNTGELFF. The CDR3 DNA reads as TGTGCCAGCAGCTCTAATCAACGAAGGAACACCGGGGAGCTGTTTTTT.

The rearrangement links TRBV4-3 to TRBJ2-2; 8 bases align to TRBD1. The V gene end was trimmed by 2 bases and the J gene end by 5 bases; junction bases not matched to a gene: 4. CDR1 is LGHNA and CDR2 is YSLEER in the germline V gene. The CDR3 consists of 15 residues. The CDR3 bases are TGCGCCAGCAGCCAATCACAGGGGGTAACCGGGGAGCTGTTTTTT. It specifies CASSQSQGVTGELFF.